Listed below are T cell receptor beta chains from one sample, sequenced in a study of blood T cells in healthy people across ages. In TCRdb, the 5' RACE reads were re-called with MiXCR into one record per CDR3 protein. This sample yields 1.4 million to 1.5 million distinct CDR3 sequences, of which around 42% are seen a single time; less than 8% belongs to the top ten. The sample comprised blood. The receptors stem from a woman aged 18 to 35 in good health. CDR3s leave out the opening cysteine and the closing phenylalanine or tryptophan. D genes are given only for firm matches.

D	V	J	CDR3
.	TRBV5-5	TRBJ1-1	ASTAVTGGNTEAF
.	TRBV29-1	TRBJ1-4	SPGGGAREKLF
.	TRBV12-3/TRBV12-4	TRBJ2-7	ASSRMNYEQY
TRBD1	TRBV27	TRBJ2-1	ASSSPQQGLRNEQF
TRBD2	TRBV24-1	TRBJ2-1	ATSRLAGDSDEQF
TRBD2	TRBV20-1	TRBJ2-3	SAYLAGKVTDTQY
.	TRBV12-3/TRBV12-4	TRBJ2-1	ASSFVSGGGNEQF
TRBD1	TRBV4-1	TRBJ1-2	ASSQDRGQGPYGYT
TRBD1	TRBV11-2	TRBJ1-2	ASSSPGTGFYGYT
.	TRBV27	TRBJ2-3	ATRTYREGGTDTQY
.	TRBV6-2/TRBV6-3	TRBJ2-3	ASTRALGTDTQY
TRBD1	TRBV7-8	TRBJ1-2	ASSLGGGGNYGYT
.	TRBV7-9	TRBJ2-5	ASSLLPLQEETQY
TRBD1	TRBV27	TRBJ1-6	ASSRTPDRGRFYSPLH
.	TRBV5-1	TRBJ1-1	ASSSPDGQAEAF